These 29 T cell receptor beta chains originate from one sample sequenced in a study of T cells in Graves' hyperthyroidism and ophthalmopathy. There were TCR beta CDR3 regions amplified from RNA transcripts. With the HTBI primer set, the TCR CDR3 went through a first round of RT-PCR. TCRdb re-called the multiplex PCR reads through MiXCR, storing one row per CDR3 protein. The table has around 420,000 distinct CDR3 sequences, more than 15% seen once. The sequencing input was blood. All receptors derive from a woman aged 18-30 years with Graves' hyperthyroidism.

This clonotype was seen ten or more times. The chain links TRBV7-3 to TRBJ2-7, with TRBD2 matching 9 bases. This CDR3 comprises 13 residues. The V segment lost 5 bases and the J segment 5 bases; nucleotides outside the gene matches: 4. CDR1 is SGHTA, CDR2 FQGTGA, per germline. Here the CDR3 reads CASSPSGGNEQYF. Written as DNA, the CDR3 is TGTGCCAGCAGCCCGAGCGGGGGGAACGAGCAGTACTTC.

This sequence joins TRBV4-2 and TRBJ2-5; the D gene is possibly TRBD2 (6 bases). V was clipped by 1 base and J by 2 bases, with 14 bases between them. CDR1 LGHNA and CDR2 YNFKEQ come from the germline V gene. This CDR3 has 16 amino acids. The CDR3 sequence is CASSQVGGTRQETQYF. DNA of the CDR3: TGTGCCAGCAGCCAAGTTGGCGGGACGCGTCAAGAGACCCAGTACTTC.

This clonotype was found many times. CDR3 protein: CASSLGVGQIYGYTF. The CDR3 bases are TGTGCCAGCAGCTTAGGTGTGGGACAGATCTATGGCTACACCTTC. V usage is TRBV11-2 and J usage is TRBJ1-2; 7 positions agree with TRBD1. The CDR3 is 15 residues long. Germline CDR1 is SGHAT and CDR2 is FQNNGV. With 1 base clipped from V and 4 bases from J, the junction kept 6 bases outside the gene matches.

This clonotype has a count of ten or more. The J gene is TRBJ1-1, the V gene TRBV6-5; D gene ambiguous. Germline V gives CDR1 MNHEY, CDR2 SVGAGI. Deletions cut 2 bases from V and 1 base from J, with 2 bases between. The CDR3 sequence is 12 residues long. The CDR3 spells CASSYKNTEAFF. CDR3 in DNA: TGTGCCAGCAGTTACAAGAACACTGAAGCTTTCTTT.

This clonotype was counted at least ten times. The DNA for the CDR3 is TGTGCCACCCGGGGGACTAAGGGGAGCAATCAGCCCCAGCATTTT. Amino acid sequence: CATRGTKGSNQPQHF. The rearrangement links TRBV2 to TRBJ1-5; tentatively, D is TRBD1 (5 bases). V dropped 10 bases and J dropped 1 base, with 17 bases sitting between them. Germline CDR1 and CDR2: SNHLY and FYNNEI. The CDR3 is made up of 15 amino acids.

This clonotype was observed a few times. The rearrangement uses TRBV4-1 and TRBJ1-2; TRBD1 aligns across 9 bases. CDR3 size: 17 residues. With 1 base clipped from V and 8 bases from J, the junction kept 14 bases outside the gene matches. The germline gives CDR1 MGHRA, CDR2 YSYEKL. CDR3 sequence reads: CASSQGSITGTGNGYTF. In nucleotides, the CDR3 is TGCGCCAGCAGCCAAGGGTCCATAACCGGGACAGGGAACGGCTACACCTTC.

This clonotype occurred a few times. The chain employs TRBV29-1 and TRBJ2-2; the match to TRBD2 covers 11 bases. CDR3 length: 14 residues. The trim removed 5 bases at V and 7 bases at J, leaving 6 bases unmatched. CDR1 SQVTM and CDR2 ANQGSEA come from the germline V gene. CDR3 loop: CSVRTSGRDGELFF. CDR3 nucleotide sequence: TGCAGCGTTAGAACTAGCGGGAGAGACGGGGAGCTGTTTTTT.

This clonotype was recorded at least ten times. V usage is TRBV6-1 and J usage is TRBJ1-5, with a possible D match to TRBD1 (6 bases). The CDR3 is 19 amino acids. The germline CDR1 and CDR2 sequences are MNHNS and SASEGT. Between the trimmed V and J ends, which lost 6 bases and 0 bases, there was a span of 24 bases. CDR3 sequence: CASRKHSGRGGYSNQPQHF. CDR3 in DNA: TGTGCCAGCAGAAAGCACTCGGGAAGGGGGGGGTATAGCAATCAGCCCCAGCATTTT.

This clonotype was seen repeatedly, ten times or more. The chain carries TRBV3-1 and TRBJ2-3, with 10 nucleotides matching TRBD2. Germline V gene lookup returns CDR1 LGHDT and CDR2 YNNKEL (reference sequence). The CDR3 length is 15 residues. V trimming: 4 bases; J trimming: 4 bases; junction bases outside the gene matches: 5. The CDR3 sequence is CASSLGTSDADTQYF. For the CDR3, the DNA is TGTGCCAGCAGCCTAGGGACTAGCGACGCAGATACGCAGTATTTT.

This clonotype was observed many times. The rearrangement links TRBV11-1 to TRBJ1-1, with D hard to call. Germline assignment: CDR1 SGHAT and CDR2 FQDESV (reference sequence). V dropped 6 bases and J dropped 1 base, with 12 bases sitting between them. The CDR3 contains 14 residues. CDR3 loop: CASRIGVTNTEAFF. CDR3 sequence (DNA): TGTGCCAGCAGGATCGGGGTGACGAACACTGAAGCTTTCTTT.

The chain carries TRBV4-2 and TRBJ1-6; D perhaps matches TRBD1 (5 bases). This CDR3 comprises 16 residues. Trimming stripped 3 bases from V and 3 bases from J, with 12 bases between. CDR1 and CDR2 from the germline V gene are LGHNA and YNFKEQ. CDR3 DNA sequence: TGTGCCAGCAGCCAGGGGGTTGGGAACTATAATTCACCCCTCCACTTT. Encoded protein: CASSQGVGNYNSPLHF.

The chain is built from TRBV20-1 and TRBJ2-4, with TRBD2 matching over 7 bases. CDR1 DFQATT and CDR2 SNEGSKA come from the germline V gene (reference sequence). V gave up 6 bases and J gave up 6 bases; unmatched junction bases: 8. This CDR3 region has 13 residues. CDR3 sequence reads: CSAPRGVRNIQYF. CDR3 nucleotides: TGCAGTGCCCCCCGGGGGGTAAGAAACATTCAGTACTTC.

This clonotype was recorded many times. V is TRBV10-3 and J is TRBJ2-7; D is tentatively TRBD1 or TRBD2 (6 bases each). The CDR3 runs 18 residues. V lost 2 bases to trimming and J lost 2 bases, with 22 bases between them. Germline CDR1 is ENHRY and CDR2 is SYGVKD. CDR3 in amino acids: CAISEPGESRRGTYEQYF. The CDR3 nucleotides are TGTGCCATCAGTGAGCCAGGGGAGAGTAGGCGGGGAACCTACGAGCAGTACTTC.

The CDR3 nucleotides read TGTGCCAGCCGTCCAGGGGTAGGGATACTGACTGGGGCCAACGTCCTGACTTTC. As protein: CASRPGVGILTGANVLTF. The chain combines TRBV28 with TRBJ2-6; weak D call: TRBD1 (6 bases). Trimming took off 8 bases at V and 2 bases at J, with 22 bases between the two ends. Germline values: CDR1 MDHEN, CDR2 SYDVKM. The CDR3 length is 18 residues.

The chain joins TRBV19 to TRBJ1-1; no definite D call. Trimming shortened V by 4 bases and J by 6 bases, and 18 bases separated the two germline ends. The germline V gene encodes CDR1 LNHDA and CDR2 SQIVND (reference sequence). The CDR3 loop spans 15 amino acids. The CDR3 nucleotides are TGTGCCAGTAGTACCGGATGGATGACACACGCTGAAGCTTTCTTT. This gives the protein CASSTGWMTHAEAFF.

J is TRBJ2-7 and V is TRBV7-2; 8 bases line up with TRBD1. The CDR3 contains 16 residues. Trimming removed 2 bases from V and 1 base from J; junction bases left unmatched: 7. CDR1 SGHTA and CDR2 FQGNSA come from the germline V gene. CDR3 DNA: TGTGCCAGCAGCTTATTAGCCGGGACAGGATCCTACGAGCAGTACTTC. It encodes CASSLLAGTGSYEQYF. The variable domain in full, with the rest retrieved from reference TRBV7-2 and TRBJ2-7, is GAGVSQSPSNKVTEKGKDVELRCDPISGHTALYWYRQSLGQGLEFLIYFQGNSAPDKSGLPSDRFSAERTGGSVSTLTIQRTQQEDSAVYLCASSLLAGTGSYEQYFGPGTRLTVT.

In this sample, this clonotype turned up many times. The chain uses TRBV11-1 and TRBJ1-1; D is ambiguous. The CDR3 sequence is 15 residues long. The V gene's germline CDR1 is SGHAT and CDR2 FQDESV (reference sequence). The V end was cut by 1 base, the J end by 0 bases, with 9 bases between. The DNA of the CDR3 is TGTGCCAGCAGCTTAGTAGGCCAAATGAACACTGAAGCTTTCTTT. Translated: CASSLVGQMNTEAFF.

This clonotype came up many times. This chain's CDR3 is CASRRFGSGGTRQPQHF. The CDR3, as DNA: TGTGCCAGTAGGCGATTCGGGTCAGGCGGCACTCGGCAGCCCCAGCATTTT. This chain connects TRBV19 to TRBJ1-5, with D hard to call. Looked up from germline, CDR1 is LNHDA and CDR2 is SQIVND (reference sequence). Between the trimmed V and J ends, which lost 6 bases and 7 bases, there was a span of 25 bases. The CDR3 is 17 amino acids.

This clonotype was found many times. CDR3 loop: CASSQELRGGLETQYF. The CDR3 region has the DNA TGCGCCAGCAGCCAAGAGTTGCGGGGGGGCTTGGAGACCCAGTACTTC. The genes are TRBV4-1 and TRBJ2-5, with 9 positions matching TRBD2. V lost 0 bases to trimming and J lost 5 bases; unmatched junction nucleotides: 7. The CDR3 covers 16 residues. CDR1 is MGHRA and CDR2 is YSYEKL in the germline V gene.

This clonotype was picked up many times. V usage is TRBV2 and J usage is TRBJ2-5; TRBD1 is a possible D gene (5 bases). Germline V gene sequence: CDR1 SNHLY, CDR2 FYNNEI. V dropped 4 bases and J dropped 5 bases, with 17 bases sitting between them. This CDR3 has 15 residues. DNA of the CDR3: TGTGCCAGCAGTGCAATAGGGGCCCTGGGGGAGACCCAGTACTTC. Encoded protein: CASSAIGALGETQYF.

In its sample, this clonotype was seen many times. The chain joins TRBV20-1 to TRBJ2-1; no clear D. With 5 bases removed from V and 2 bases from J, the gap between germline ends came to 10 bases. This CDR3 is 13 amino acids long. Germline values: CDR1 DFQATT, CDR2 SNEGSKA (reference sequence). Here the CDR3 reads CSAGGLTYNEQFF. The CDR3 DNA reads as TGCAGTGCTGGCGGCCTAACCTACAATGAGCAGTTCTTC.

This clonotype was counted a few times. The chain employs TRBV15 and TRBJ2-5; TRBD2 aligns across 7 bases. V lost 5 bases to trimming and J lost 4 bases; unmatched junction nucleotides: 4. Germline V gene lookup returns CDR1 LNHNV and CDR2 YYDKDF (reference sequence). The CDR3 is 13 residues long. The CDR3 reads CATSGIAGETQYF. The CDR3, as DNA: TGTGCCACCAGCGGGATAGCGGGAGAGACCCAGTACTTC.

The chain links TRBV2 to TRBJ1-4, with 7 bases matching TRBD1. The germline V gene has CDR1 SNHLY and CDR2 FYNNEI. The CDR3 has 12 amino acids. In nucleotides, the CDR3 is TGTACCGGTCACAGGGGTAATGAAAAACTGTTTTTT. It encodes CTGHRGNEKLFF. Together with reference TRBV2 and TRBJ1-4, the CDR3 gives the full variable domain: EPEVTQTPSHQVTQMGQEVILRCVPISNHLYFYWYRQILGQKVEFLVSFYNNEISEKSEIFDDQFSVERPDGSNFTLKIRSTKLEDSAMYFCTGHRGNEKLFFGSGTQLSVL.

J is TRBJ1-2 and V is TRBV6-2 or TRBV6-3; weak D call: TRBD1 (5 bases). This CDR3 comprises 16 residues. V was shortened by 4 bases and J by 0 bases, with 15 bases between the two germline ends. CDR1 is MNHEY and CDR2 is SVGEGT in the germline V gene. As DNA, the CDR3 is TGTGCCAGCAGTTCCTCCTTGGGACGACCTAACTATGGCTACACCTTC. Protein: CASSSSLGRPNYGYTF.

This clonotype showed up many times. This chain uses TRBV20-1 with TRBJ2-7; the D gene is possibly TRBD2 (6 bases). Germline V lookup: CDR1 DFQATT, CDR2 SNEGSKA (reference sequence). CDR3 length: 14 residues. The V gene lost 1 base and the J gene lost 5 bases, with 15 bases spanning the gap. CDR3 coding DNA: TGCAGTGCTAGAGCGGAGGGGACTTGGAACGAGCAGTACTTC. As protein: CSARAEGTWNEQYF.

In this sample, this clonotype turned up many times. This sequence joins TRBV27 and TRBJ2-7; D possibly uses TRBD1 or TRBD2 (6 bases each). The germline V gene encodes CDR1 MNHEY and CDR2 SMNVEV (reference sequence). Deletions cut 7 bases from V and 1 base from J, with 20 bases between. The CDR3 extends over 16 amino acids. The chain's CDR3 is CASTEIGGRQSYEQYF. DNA of the CDR3: TGTGCCAGCACCGAAATTGGGGGGCGACAGTCCTACGAGCAGTACTTC.

This clonotype was seen ten or more times. The V call is TRBV27, the J call TRBJ2-1, with TRBD2 matching 10 bases. Germline lookup yields CDR1 MNHEY and CDR2 SMNVEV (reference sequence). V lost 7 bases to trimming and J lost 8 bases; unmatched junction nucleotides: 8. The CDR3 contains 14 residues. The CDR3 region has the DNA TGTGCCAGCACCCTAAGACTAGCGGGCGATGAGCAGTTCTTC. This sequence encodes CASTLRLAGDEQFF.

The CDR3 coding sequence is TGTGCCAGCTCAGAAGACAGGGCAACTCAAGAGACCCAGTACTTC. The encoded protein is CASSEDRATQETQYF. The V and J genes are TRBV18 and TRBJ2-5, with TRBD1 matching 7 bases. CDR3 length: 15 residues. The trim removed 5 bases at V and 2 bases at J, leaving 8 bases unmatched. Germline values: CDR1 KGHSH, CDR2 LQKENI.

The chain employs TRBV5-1 and TRBJ1-6, with D perhaps matching TRBD1 (6 bases). The CDR3 extends over 14 amino acids. V lost 6 bases and J 4 bases, leaving 11 bases between the germline ends. Germline lookup yields CDR1 SGHRS and CDR2 YFSETQ. CDR3 sequence (DNA): TGCGCCAGCAACAGGGAAGGATATAATTCACCCCTCCACTTT. Translating gives CASNREGYNSPLHF.